The 10 T cell receptor beta chains below come from one sample, sequenced in a study of blood T cell repertoires in COVID-19. The repertoire was sequenced with immunoSEQ multiplex PCR; TCRdb's copy has only in-frame clones and lacks some. The sample has 100,000 to 150,000 clones, approximately 80% seen once. Sequenced material: peripheral blood. Receptor source: a man aged 55 to 69 with acute or convalescent COVID-19.

V usage is TRBV10-2 and J usage is TRBJ2-2; weak D call: TRBD2 (5 bases). Germline V gives CDR1 WSHSY, CDR2 SAAADI. This CDR3 region has 15 residues. The ends were cut back, 3 bases at V and 5 bases at J, with 13 bases in the middle. The CDR3 loop is CASSDATIRTGELFF. Written as DNA, the CDR3 is TGCGCCAGCAGTGACGCGACTATCCGTACCGGGGAGCTGTTTTTT.

The rearrangement links TRBV27 to TRBJ2-7, with TRBD1 identical over 7 bases. CDR1 and CDR2 (germline): MNHEY, SMNVEV (reference sequence). V was pared by 5 bases and J by 2 bases, with 9 bases of the junction left unmatched. This CDR3 is built from 15 residues. The chain's CDR3 is CASSRYKTGPYEQYF. CDR3 DNA: TGTGCCAGCAGTCGATACAAGACAGGGCCCTACGAGCAGTACTTC.

The chain uses TRBV27 and TRBJ1-5; 7 nucleotides line up with TRBD1. Losses at the gene ends were 5 bases for V and 3 bases for J; bases not matched to a gene: 16. Germline-derived CDR1 and CDR2 are MNHEY and SMNVEV (reference sequence). This CDR3 is 18 amino acids long. In DNA form, the CDR3 reads TGTGCCAGCAGTATATTCGGGGACGACAGGGTTTTCAATCAGCCCCAGCATTTT. Its protein is CASSIFGDDRVFNQPQHF.

The rearrangement joins TRBV14 to TRBJ1-1, with a tentative D call TRBD1 (6 bases). V lost 8 bases and J lost 3, with 16 bases in between. The CDR3 covers 14 residues. Looked up from germline, CDR1 is SGHDN and CDR2 is FVKESK. The CDR3 here is CASGGDIYDTEAFF. CDR3 bases: TGTGCCAGCGGGGGGGACATCTACGACACTGAAGCTTTCTTT.

V is TRBV30 and J is TRBJ1-6, with D maybe TRBD1 (6 bases). Per germline, CDR1 GTSNPN and CDR2 SVGIG (reference sequence). The CDR3 has 14 residues. The V end was cut by 0 bases, the J end by 10 bases, with 13 bases between. This chain's CDR3 is CAWSVQAGESPLHF. In DNA form, the CDR3 reads TGTGCCTGGAGTGTACAGGCAGGGGAATCACCCCTCCACTTT. Drawing the rest from reference TRBV30 and TRBJ1-6, the complete variable domain is SQTIHQWPATLVQPVGSPLSLECTVEGTSNPNLYWYRQAAGRGLQLLFYSVGIGQISSEVPQNLSASRPQDRQFILSSKKLLLSDSGFYLCAWSVQAGESPLHFGNGTRLTVT.

This clone showed up just a few times. The chain carries TRBV7-3 and TRBJ1-6; D possibly corresponds to TRBD1 (6 bases). V lost 7 bases and J 5 bases, leaving 15 bases between the germline ends. Germline-derived CDR1 and CDR2 are SGHTA and FQGTGA. This CDR3 comprises 15 residues. The CDR3 here is CASNGQTKDNSPLHF. The CDR3 DNA sequence: TGTGCCAGCAACGGACAGACCAAAGATAATTCACCCCTCCACTTT.

The genes are TRBV7-3 and TRBJ2-2; D is ambiguous. CDR1 is SGHTA, CDR2 FQGTGA, per germline. The CDR3 consists of 13 residues. The V end lost 0 bases, the J end lost 7 bases, and 6 bases lay between the germline ends. CDR3: CASSLTSVGELFF. The CDR3 nucleotides read TGTGCCAGCAGCTTAACTTCAGTCGGGGAGCTGTTTTTT. Using reference TRBV7-3 and TRBJ2-2 for the parts outside the CDR3, the full variable domain is GAGVSQTPSNKVTEKGKYVELRCDPISGHTALYWYRQSLGQGPEFLIYFQGTGAADDSGLPNDRFFAVRPEGSVSTLKIQRTERGDSAVYLCASSLTSVGELFFGEGSRLTVL.

The rearrangement links TRBV7-6 to TRBJ2-1; D not resolved. The V end lost 8 bases, the J end lost 7 bases, and 18 bases lay between the germline ends. From germline, CDR1 is SGHVS and CDR2 FNYEAQ. This CDR3 has 14 residues. The CDR3, as DNA: TGTGCCAGCGCCGCTGCGTGGAGTTCAAATGAGCAGTTCTTC. This codes for CASAAAWSSNEQFF.

The chain carries TRBV6-5 and TRBJ2-7; D is perhaps TRBD1 (6 bases). CDR3 length equals 15 residues. The V end was cut by 6 bases, the J end by 1 base, with 16 bases between. Germline lookup yields CDR1 MNHEY and CDR2 SVGAGI. The CDR3 loop reads CASSQPRGLSYEQYF. CDR3 DNA sequence: TGTGCCAGCAGCCAACCCAGGGGTTTGTCCTACGAGCAGTACTTC.

In its sample, this clone was seen once. This sequence joins TRBV14 and TRBJ2-3; a weak D match, TRBD2 (6 bases). This CDR3 has 18 residues. Germline V CDR1 and CDR2: SGHDN, FVKESK. With 1 base removed from V and 4 bases from J, the gap between germline ends came to 21 bases. CDR3: CASSQGGILLFRADTQYF. The CDR3 DNA reads TGTGCCAGCAGCCAAGGCGGGATCCTTCTCTTCAGGGCAGATACGCAGTATTTT.